The next 32 T cell receptor beta chains were all read from a single sample in a study of blood T cells in healthy people across ages. PCR was performed a second time for about 7 to 11 cycles using a sample-barcoded 5' primer and a J-beta primer mix. In TCRdb, the 5' RACE reads were re-called with MiXCR into one record per CDR3 protein. The data show more than 450,000 distinct CDR3 sequences, with about 29% seen just once and 3% to 4% held by the top ten. These sequences were also reported in another study, on T cells of mothers and their children.

Sample: blood. These receptors were collected from a boy under 10 years old in good health.

The chain couples TRBV5-5 to TRBJ2-5, with 9 bases that match TRBD2. The DNA end is a closer match to TRBJ2-1, so the J assignment may be wrong. The CDR3 extends over 14 amino acids. Germline V CDR1 and CDR2: SGHKS, YYEKEE (reference sequence). The CDR3: CASSPAGGPREQFF. The CDR3, as DNA: TGTGCCAGCAGCCCTGCGGGAGGGCCTAGAGAGCAGTTCTTC.

CDR3 DNA sequence: TGCAGCCCGCCGGGACAGGGCACCGGGGAGCTGTTTTTT. Protein sequence: CSPPGQGTGELFF. The genes are TRBV29-1 and TRBJ2-2, with 9 nucleotides matching TRBD1. From germline, CDR1 is SQVTM and CDR2 ANQGSEA. CDR3 size: 13 residues. The V gene end was trimmed by 8 bases and the J gene end by 4 bases; junction bases not matched to a gene: 5.

The J gene is TRBJ2-5, the V gene TRBV5-1; 7 bases align to TRBD2. Trimming cost V 1 base and J 1 base; bases outside gene matches: 4. Per germline, CDR1 SGHRS and CDR2 YFSETQ. The CDR3 has 15 residues. The CDR3 DNA follows: TGCGCCAGCAGCTTGCTAGCGGAATCCCAAGAGACCCAGTACTTC. Its translation: CASSLLAESQETQYF.

CDR3 in DNA: TGCGCCAGCAGCTTGGCTCTGACAGGGGGCATGGACTATGGCTACACCTTC. Protein product: CASSLALTGGMDYGYTF. This sequence joins TRBV5-1 and TRBJ1-2; 10 bases line up with TRBD1. There are 17 residues in the CDR3. CDR1 SGHRS and CDR2 YFSETQ come from the germline V gene. The J segment lost 3 bases and the V segment lost 0 bases, leaving 8 bases of the junction unmatched.

This clonotype has a handful of counts. The chain employs TRBV12-3 or TRBV12-4 and TRBJ1-6; D is perhaps TRBD1 (5 bases). The V and J ends lost 5 bases and 9 bases respectively, with 17 bases between them. This CDR3 is 15 amino acids long. The DNA for the CDR3 is TGTGCCAGCAGTCCAACCCCTTTAAGGGGTTCACCCCTCCACTTT. Translated: CASSPTPLRGSPLHF.

This clonotype was seen a handful of times. The V and J genes are TRBV28 and TRBJ2-7; 10 bases are shared with TRBD1. This CDR3 spans 17 amino acids. Germline loops: CDR1 MDHEN, CDR2 SYDVKM. Losses at the gene ends were 5 bases for V and 1 base for J; bases not matched to a gene: 11. Written as DNA, the CDR3 is TGTGCCAGCAGTAAACCCGACAGGGGGCGATTTTCCTACGAGCAGTACTTC. It yields the protein CASSKPDRGRFSYEQYF.

This clonotype was found once. The DNA of the CDR3 is TGCAGCGCCCTGCCCGGCAGGGGGTATGGCTACACCTTC. This sequence encodes CSALPGRGYGYTF. The chain joins TRBV29-1 to TRBJ1-2, with 7 bases fitting TRBD1. Germline V gene data show CDR1 as SQVTM and CDR2 as ANQGSEA. This CDR3 is 13 amino acids long. Unmatched junction bases numbered 10, after V lost 7 bases and J lost 5 bases.

This clonotype has more than one count but fewer than ten. The genes are TRBV20-1 and TRBJ2-2; no definite D call. The V gene lost 4 bases and the J gene lost 1 base, with 13 bases spanning the gap. The germline V gene has CDR1 DFQATT and CDR2 SNEGSKA (reference sequence). There are 15 residues in the CDR3. As DNA, the CDR3 is TGCAGTGCTAAGTTAGACCTCTTGAACACCGGGGAGCTGTTTTTT. Protein: CSAKLDLLNTGELFF.

The sample holds a few counts of this clonotype. The rearrangement joins TRBV6-5 to TRBJ2-4; 9 bases match TRBD2. This CDR3 has 17 amino acids. The germline gives CDR1 MNHEY, CDR2 SVGAGI. The trim removed 6 bases at V and 0 bases at J, leaving 9 bases unmatched. CDR3 protein: CASSPMAGGGAKNIQYF. The CDR3 DNA reads TGTGCCAGCAGCCCCATGGCGGGAGGGGGAGCCAAAAACATTCAGTACTTC.

The rearrangement links TRBV12-3 or TRBV12-4 to TRBJ2-3; 7 bases are a match to TRBD2. With 6 bases clipped from V and 4 bases from J, the junction kept 16 bases outside the gene matches. The CDR3 contains 17 residues. CDR3 sequence: CASSPLERGYFADTQYF. The CDR3 DNA is TGTGCCAGCAGCCCCCTTGAGCGGGGCTACTTCGCAGATACGCAGTATTTT.

The CDR3 nucleotides are TGCAGCGTTGAACTCCGACAGAACACCGGGGAGCTGTTTTTT. This gives the protein CSVELRQNTGELFF. V gene TRBV29-1 combines with J gene TRBJ2-2; unclear D gene. Looked up from germline, CDR1 is SQVTM and CDR2 is ANQGSEA. CDR3 size: 14 residues. V lost 2 bases and J 1 base, leaving 8 bases between the germline ends.

This clonotype was recorded at least ten times. This chain uses TRBV7-2 with TRBJ2-3; D is possibly TRBD1 or TRBD2 (5 bases each). Germline lookup yields CDR1 SGHTA and CDR2 FQGNSA. This CDR3 has 15 residues. V lost 1 base and J 6 bases, leaving 14 bases between the germline ends. CDR3 nucleotide sequence: TGTGCCAGCAGCTTAGATGGGGGATCCACGGATACGCAGTATTTT. Residues: CASSLDGGSTDTQYF.

There are many counts of this clonotype. The chain combines TRBV19 with TRBJ2-1; 8 nucleotides line up with TRBD2. The germline V gene has CDR1 LNHDA and CDR2 SQIVND (reference sequence). Trimming removed 9 bases from V and 0 bases from J; junction bases left unmatched: 7. The CDR3 is made up of 15 amino acids. The CDR3 sequence is CASEPGTSSYNEQFF. CDR3 DNA sequence: TGTGCCAGCGAGCCAGGGACTAGCTCCTACAATGAGCAGTTCTTC.

This chain uses TRBV4-3 with TRBJ2-5; D not resolved. The DNA end is more similar to TRBJ2-7, so the J call may be wrong. Germline V gene data show CDR1 as LGHNA and CDR2 as YSLEER. CDR3 size: 13 residues. The CDR3 region is CASSQGSAYEQYF. CDR3 sequence (DNA): TGCGCCAGCAGCCAAGGGAGCGCCTACGAGCAGTACTTC.

Concerning this clonotype: The junction departs from germline at one end; a sequencing error may be responsible. The chain uses TRBV5-1 and TRBJ2-7; 9 bases are a match to TRBD1. Germline V gives CDR1 SGHRS, CDR2 YFSETQ. The CDR3 spans 14 residues. This chain's CDR3 is CASSAGTGLYELYF. The CDR3 DNA sequence: TGCGCCAGCAGCGCCGGGACAGGGCTCTACGAGCTGTACTTC.

The V gene is TRBV20-1, the J gene TRBJ2-2, with D tentatively TRBD1 or TRBD2 (5 bases each). From germline, CDR1 is DFQATT and CDR2 SNEGSKA (reference sequence). The CDR3 extends over 16 amino acids. V was pared by 0 bases and J by 1 base, with 12 bases between. The CDR3 is CSARDPGRENTGELFF. The DNA for the CDR3 is TGCAGTGCTAGAGACCCGGGACGGGAGAACACCGGGGAGCTGTTTTTT.

V is TRBV9 and J is TRBJ2-1, with 7 bases that match TRBD2. V dropped 2 bases and J dropped 4; count of bases not matched to a gene: 6. The CDR3 runs to 15 residues. Per the germline V gene, CDR1 is SGDLS and CDR2 is YYNGEE. The CDR3 loop is CASSVGSSGYNEQFF. The CDR3 DNA follows: TGTGCCAGCAGCGTGGGGTCTAGCGGTTACAATGAGCAGTTCTTC.

The rearrangement links TRBV19 to TRBJ2-4; TRBD2 matches 10 bases. Germline V gene lookup returns CDR1 LNHDA and CDR2 SQIVND (reference sequence). The CDR3 contains 17 residues. Trimming took 4 bases from V and 0 from J; bases not matched to a gene: 6. For the CDR3, the DNA is TGTGCCAGTAGTACTTTGACTAGCGGGCTAGCCAAAAACATTCAGTACTTC. Translating it yields CASSTLTSGLAKNIQYF.

This clonotype was found a few times. Here the CDR3 reads CSVVVSLYGYTF. Written as DNA, the CDR3 is TGCAGCGTTGTAGTGAGTCTCTATGGCTACACCTTC. The rearrangement joins TRBV29-1 to TRBJ1-2; the D is unclear. The germline V and J ends were trimmed by 4 bases and 4 bases, with 10 bases remaining between them. The CDR3 sequence is 12 residues long. From germline, CDR1 is SQVTM and CDR2 ANQGSEA.

The table lists this clonotype with a few counts. The rearrangement uses TRBV13 and TRBJ2-1; D may be TRBD1 (6 bases). Trimming took 5 bases from V and 0 from J, leaving 11 bases between them. Germline CDR1 is PRHDT and CDR2 is FYEKMQ (reference sequence). The CDR3 sequence is 15 residues long. In DNA, the CDR3 is TGTGCCAGCAGCCTCAGGGGCTACTCCTACAATGAGCAGTTCTTC. Translating it yields CASSLRGYSYNEQFF.

The chain combines TRBV15 with TRBJ2-5; D gene unclear. CDR3 length: 12 amino acids. Trimming removed 4 bases from V and 2 bases from J, with 5 bases in between. CDR1 and CDR2 (germline): LNHNV, YYDKDF (reference sequence). The CDR3 protein is CATSTVQETQYF. As DNA, the CDR3 is TGTGCCACCAGCACAGTGCAAGAGACCCAGTACTTC.

As concerns this clonotype: At one boundary the junction diverges from the germline segment, which might be a read error. This sequence joins TRBV3-1 and TRBJ2-1; unclear D gene. This CDR3 region has 15 residues. Per the germline V gene, CDR1 is LGHDT and CDR2 is YNNKEL (reference sequence). CDR3 DNA sequence: TGTGCCAGCAGCCAAGATCCCCTGGCCCCGAATGTGCAGTTCTTC. This translates into CASSQDPLAPNVQFF.

The chain combines TRBV5-4 with TRBJ2-2, with 13 bases fitting TRBD2. After removal of 4 bases from V and 5 bases from J, the junction contained 5 bases not matched to a gene. CDR3 length: 16 residues. CDR1 and CDR2 from the germline V gene are SGHNT and YYREEE (reference sequence). The CDR3 nucleotides are TGTGCCAGCAGCCCACTAGCGGGAGGGCTGACCGGGGAGCTGTTTTTT. Translation: CASSPLAGGLTGELFF.

This clonotype was counted between two and nine times. The chain is built from TRBV10-3 and TRBJ2-5; 12 positions agree with TRBD2. The V and J ends lost 8 bases and 5 bases, in that order; junction bases with no gene match: 9. This CDR3 contains 15 residues. Germline V CDR1 and CDR2: ENHRY, SYGVKD. The DNA for the CDR3 is TGTGCCATCGCTAAGACTAGCGGGGGTCGGGAGACCCAGTACTTC. The encoded protein is CAIAKTSGGRETQYF.

The rearrangement uses TRBV7-9 and TRBJ2-7; TRBD1 agrees at 11 bases. Germline CDR1 is SEHNR and CDR2 is FQNEAQ (reference sequence). The J segment lost 7 bases and the V segment lost 5 bases, leaving 10 bases of the junction unmatched. The CDR3 has 15 residues. The CDR3 DNA reads as TGTGCCAGCAGCCAAGTCAGTGGGACAGGGGGTGAGCAGTACTTC. Its translation: CASSQVSGTGGEQYF.

The CDR3 sequence is CSARLSFQETQYF. The CDR3 nucleotides are TGCAGTGCTAGACTCAGCTTTCAAGAGACCCAGTACTTC. The genes are TRBV20-1 and TRBJ2-5; D gene ambiguous. Germline CDR1 and CDR2: DFQATT and SNEGSKA (reference sequence). Trimming shortened V by 2 bases and J by 2 bases, and 9 bases separated the two germline ends. The CDR3 is made up of 13 amino acids.

The rearrangement joins TRBV7-2 to TRBJ2-5, with a tentative D call TRBD1 (5 bases). Germline V gene data show CDR1 as SGHTA and CDR2 as FQGNSA. V was shortened by 0 bases and J by 1 base, with 12 bases between the two germline ends. The CDR3 sequence is 16 residues long. The CDR3 loop is CASSLAGLNRQETQYF. CDR3 in DNA: TGTGCCAGCAGCTTAGCGGGGCTTAATCGCCAAGAGACCCAGTACTTC.

This clonotype was seen a few times. The V and J genes are TRBV3-1 and TRBJ2-5; D unclear. With the DNA end fitting TRBJ2-1 better, the J assignment may be wrong. The CDR3 runs 14 residues. From germline, CDR1 is LGHDT and CDR2 YNNKEL (reference sequence). The CDR3 here is CASSQEGGVNEQFF. In nucleotides, the CDR3 is TGTGCCAGCAGCCAAGAAGGTGGGGTCAATGAGCAGTTCTTC.

Ten or more counts support this clonotype. The rearrangement uses TRBV20-1 and TRBJ1-2; 8 nucleotides agree with TRBD1. The length of the CDR3 is 13 residues. V dropped 5 bases and J dropped 4; count of bases not matched to a gene: 6. Germline V gene lookup returns CDR1 DFQATT and CDR2 SNEGSKA (reference sequence). The CDR3 bases are TGCAGTGCTTACGACAGGGGTGGCTATGGCTACACCTTC. Protein sequence: CSAYDRGGYGYTF.

This sequence joins TRBV2 and TRBJ2-7; D is ambiguous. The V and J ends lost 7 bases and 4 bases respectively, with 8 bases between them. Per germline, CDR1 SNHLY and CDR2 FYNNEI. The CDR3 is 11 residues long. The CDR3 bases are TGTGCCAGCACCGAAGGGTACGAGCAGTACTTC. Its protein is CASTEGYEQYF. The whole variable domain, filled in from reference TRBV2 and TRBJ2-7, reads EPEVTQTPSHQVTQMGQEVILRCVPISNHLYFYWYRQILGQKVEFLVSFYNNEISEKSEIFDDQFSVERPDGSNFTLKIRSTKLEDSAMYFCASTEGYEQYFGPGTRLTVT.

The chain combines TRBV7-2 with TRBJ2-5; 7 bases match TRBD1. This CDR3 contains 13 residues. Germline CDR1 reads SGHTA; CDR2 reads FQGNSA. Unmatched junction bases numbered 4, after V lost 8 bases and J lost 1 base. The CDR3 nucleotides are TGTGCCAGCCTCGAGGGGGCCCAAGAGACCCAGTACTTC. Its protein product is CASLEGAQETQYF.

This clonotype showed up just once. The chain has TRBV2 and TRBJ1-2; 9 bases agree with TRBD1. V trimming: 6 bases; J trimming: 0 bases; junction bases outside the gene matches: 5. CDR3 size: 15 residues. In germline, CDR1 is SNHLY, CDR2 FYNNEI. The CDR3 sequence is CASREQGAPNYGYTF. The CDR3 bases are TGTGCCAGCAGGGAACAGGGGGCCCCTAACTATGGCTACACCTTC.